The clone carrying this TCR beta chain was counted a few times. Its target is unknown. These data belong to a study of identical twins. From the 5' RACE reads, TCRdb called clonotypes with MiXCR, one entry per CDR3 protein. Here the sample spans about 490,000 distinct CDR3 sequences, 13% to 15% being singletons. The donor group consisted entirely of healthy Caucasians. Notes on the study in general: Modelling approaches yielded underestimates of out-of-frame TCR alpha sharing between monozygotic twins. Memory repertoires lacked the insertion deficit that abundant cord blood beta clonotypes showed. The study based its conclusions on cross-sectional statistical analysis and did not follow the same donors.

The germline CDR1 and CDR2 sequences are SGHDN and FVKESK. Trimming left V 0 bases short and J 7 bases short, with 10 bases between. This CDR3 region has 15 residues. This sample also appeared in a second study, on yellow fever vaccine responses in identical twins.

This TCR came from a woman in her late teens or twenties in good health. The chain is built from TRBV14 and TRBJ1-6; D gene unclear. The material sequenced was CD4+ T cells sorted from blood. CDR3: CASSQDWTDNSPLHF. The CDR3 nucleotides read TGTGCCAGCAGCCAAGATTGGACTGACAATTCACCCCTCCACTTT.